The clone carrying this T cell receptor (beta chain) was counted ten times or more. Its antigen is unidentified. TCR beta CDR3 sequences were amplified from RNA transcripts. In the first-round RT-PCR of the TCR CDR3, the HTBI primer set was used. TCRdb used MiXCR to reprocess the multiplex PCR reads, holding one entry per CDR3 protein. The sample lists hundreds of thousands of distinct CDR3 sequences, about a sixth seen once, with 11% to 15% in the top ten. V was shortened by 5 bases and J by 2 bases, with 10 bases between the two germline ends. Germline V gene data show CDR1 as SEHNR and CDR2 as FQNEAQ (reference sequence). This CDR3 region has 14 residues. Newly diagnosed hyperthyroidism, duration under 2 months, in patients aged 18 to 65. PBMCs were sourced from 9 to 10 ml fresh peripheral blood. This sample is part of a study of T cells in Graves' hyperthyroidism and ophthalmopathy. Study findings and constraints: Ophthalmopathy and stable hyperthyroidism were separated by a 13 V-J model.

The source of this sequence is a young woman with Graves' hyperthyroidism. The V call is TRBV7-9, the J call TRBJ2-1, with no clear D. Sequenced material: blood. CDR3 in amino acids: CASSTSWTYNEQFF. The CDR3 DNA follows: TGTGCCAGCAGCACCTCGTGGACCTACAATGAGCAGTTCTTC.